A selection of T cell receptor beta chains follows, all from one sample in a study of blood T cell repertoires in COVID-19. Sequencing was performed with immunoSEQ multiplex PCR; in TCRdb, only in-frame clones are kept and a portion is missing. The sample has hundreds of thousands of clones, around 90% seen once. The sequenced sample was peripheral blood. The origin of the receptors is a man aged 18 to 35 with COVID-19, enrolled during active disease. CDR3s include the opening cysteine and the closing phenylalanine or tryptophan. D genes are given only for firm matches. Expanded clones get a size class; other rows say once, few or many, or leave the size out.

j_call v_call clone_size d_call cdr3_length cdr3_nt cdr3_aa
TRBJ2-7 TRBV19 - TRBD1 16 TGTGCCAGTAGGCCTGGGGGGGGACAGGGTACTTACGAGCAGTACTTC CASRPGGGQGTYEQYF
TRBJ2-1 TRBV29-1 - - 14 TGCAGCGTTGATTACGGGATCGCCTACAATGAGCAGTTCTTC CSVDYGIAYNEQFF
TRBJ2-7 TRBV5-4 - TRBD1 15 TGTGCCAGCAGCTTAGACAGGGGGAGCTCCTACGAGCAGTACTTC CASSLDRGSSYEQYF
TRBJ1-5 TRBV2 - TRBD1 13 TGTGCCAGTAGGACAGGGGGCTATGAGCCCCAGCATTTT CASRTGGYEPQHF
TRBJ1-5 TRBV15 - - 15 TGTGCCACCAGCAGAGATCAACAGGACAATCAGCCCCAGCATTTT CATSRDQQDNQPQHF
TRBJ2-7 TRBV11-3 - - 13 TGTGCCAGCAGCTTTGGGGAGAGGCGCGAGCAGTACTTC CASSFGERREQYF
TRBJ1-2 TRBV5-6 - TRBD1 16 TGTGCCAGCAGCCCCGGACAGGGGGTTAATCTAAATGGCTACACCTTC CASSPGQGVNLNGYTF
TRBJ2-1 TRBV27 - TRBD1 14 TGTGCCAGCAGTACCCGGACAGGGACCAATGAGCAGTTCTTC CASSTRTGTNEQFF
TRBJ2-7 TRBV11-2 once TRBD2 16 TGTGCCAGCAGGGTCGGACTAGCGGGAGTGTCCTACGAGCAGTACTTC CASRVGLAGVSYEQYF
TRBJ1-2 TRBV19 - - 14 TGTGCCAGTAGTATAGGATTGAGGGCAAGTGGCTACACCTTC CASSIGLRASGYTF
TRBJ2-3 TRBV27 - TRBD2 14 TGTGCCAGCAGTCTGACTAGCGGGGGAGATACGCAGTATTTT CASSLTSGGDTQYF
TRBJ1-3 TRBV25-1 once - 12 TGTGCCAGCAGTCCGTCTGGAAACACCATATATTTT CASSPSGNTIYF
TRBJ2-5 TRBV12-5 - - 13 TGTGCTAGTGGTTTATGGGAGGCGAGGGCCCAGTACTTC CASGLWEARAQYF
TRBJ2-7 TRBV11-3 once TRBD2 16 TGTGCCAGCAGCCGGGGACTAGCGGGAAGCTCCTACGAGCAGTACTTC CASSRGLAGSSYEQYF
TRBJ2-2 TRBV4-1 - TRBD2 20 TGCGCCAGCAGCCAAGCCCCGGACTATACTAGCGGGAAGAACACCGGGGAGCTGTTTTTT CASSQAPDYTSGKNTGELFF
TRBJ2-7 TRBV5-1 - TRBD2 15 TGCGCCAGCAGCAGCACTAGCGGGGGTACTAGGGAGCAGTACTTC CASSSTSGGTREQYF
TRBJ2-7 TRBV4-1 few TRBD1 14 TGCGCCAGCAGCCTGGGACAGCAATCCTACGAGCAGTACTTC CASSLGQQSYEQYF
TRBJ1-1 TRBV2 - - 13 TGTGCCAGCAGTGAGGGGCAGGGAGGCTTGGCTTTCTTT CASSEGQGGLAFF
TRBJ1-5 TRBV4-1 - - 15 TGCGCCAGCAGCCAAGATGGATACGGGAATCAGCCCCAGCATTTT CASSQDGYGNQPQHF
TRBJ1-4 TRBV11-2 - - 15 TGTGCCAGCAGCTTTACAGGGATTGCTTTGGAAAAACTGTTTTTT CASSFTGIALEKLFF
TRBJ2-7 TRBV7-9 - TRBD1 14 TGTGCCAGCAGCTTAGGGACAGGGGTGGACGAGCAGTACTTC CASSLGTGVDEQYF
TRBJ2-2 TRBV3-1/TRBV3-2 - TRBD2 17 TGTGCCAGCAGCCAAGATCGGACTAGCAGGAACACCGGGGAGCTGTTTTTT CASSQDRTSRNTGELFF
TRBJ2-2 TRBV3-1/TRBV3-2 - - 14 TGTGCCAGCAGCCCAGGCAGGGGCGCCGGGGAGCTGTTTTTT CASSPGRGAGELFF
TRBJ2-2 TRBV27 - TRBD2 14 TGTGCCAGCAGTTGGGGGGGGAACACCGGGGAGCTGTTTTTT CASSWGGNTGELFF
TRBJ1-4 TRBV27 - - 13 TGTGCCAGCAGTTCCTCTATTAATGAAAAACTGTTTTTT CASSSSINEKLFF
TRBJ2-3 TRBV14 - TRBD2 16 TGTGCCAGCAGCCCCATGACTAGCGGGGGGCCAGATACGCAGTATTTT CASSPMTSGGPDTQYF
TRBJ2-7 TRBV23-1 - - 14 TGCGCCAGCAGTCAATCTAGTATTTCCTACGAGCAGTACTTC CASSQSSISYEQYF
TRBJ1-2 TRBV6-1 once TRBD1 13 TGTGCCAGCAGTGAATCCAGGGGGCTTGGCTACACCTTC CASSESRGLGYTF
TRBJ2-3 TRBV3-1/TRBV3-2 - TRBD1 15 TGTGCCAGCAGCCAACGAGGGGGCCTTAGAGATACGCAGTATTTT CASSQRGGLRDTQYF
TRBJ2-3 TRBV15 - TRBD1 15 TGTGCCACCAGCAGACGACAGGGAGTCACAGATACGCAGTATTTT CATSRRQGVTDTQYF
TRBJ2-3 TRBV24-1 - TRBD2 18 TGTGCCACCAGTGACAATACAGCGGGAGGGCCCGATAGGAATACGCAGTATTTT CATSDNTAGGPDRNTQYF
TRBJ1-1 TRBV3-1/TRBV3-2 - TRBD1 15 TGTGCCAGCAGCTTTCGACAGGGGGGGATCGCTGAAGCTTTCTTT CASSFRQGGIAEAFF
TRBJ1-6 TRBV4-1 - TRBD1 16 TGCGCCAGCAGCCGGGGGACAGGCTCCTATAATTCACCCCTCCACTTT CASSRGTGSYNSPLHF
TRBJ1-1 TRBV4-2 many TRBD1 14 TGTGCCAGCAGCCAAGTCCCCGGGACAGATGAAGCTTTCTTT CASSQVPGTDEAFF
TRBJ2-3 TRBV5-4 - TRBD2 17 TGTGCCAGCAGCCACGGGACTAGCGGGGGCTACACAGATACGCAGTATTTT CASSHGTSGGYTDTQYF
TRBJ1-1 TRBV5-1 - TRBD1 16 TGCGCCAGCAGCCTGCGACCGGGACAGAAGAACACTGAAGCTTTCTTT CASSLRPGQKNTEAFF
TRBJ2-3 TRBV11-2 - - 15 TGTGCCAGCAGCTTATTTGCGGCAGGGGGAGGTACGCAGTATTTT CASSLFAAGGGTQYF
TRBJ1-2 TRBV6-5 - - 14 TGTGCCAGCAGGTCCAGGGGTCACCTCTATGGCTACACCTTC CASRSRGHLYGYTF
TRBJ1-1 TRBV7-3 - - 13 TGTGCCAGCAGCAACGCAGGAATCCCTGAAGCTTTCTTT CASSNAGIPEAFF
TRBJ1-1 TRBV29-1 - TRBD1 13 TGCAGCGTTGTTAAGGGGGCAGGGACTGAAGCTTTCTTT CSVVKGAGTEAFF
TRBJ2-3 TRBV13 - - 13 TGTGCCAGCAGTTTGACAGGCCCAGATACGCAGTATTTT CASSLTGPDTQYF
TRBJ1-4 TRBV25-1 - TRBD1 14 TGTGCCAGCAGTGGACAGGGCTCTAATGAAAAACTGTTTTTT CASSGQGSNEKLFF
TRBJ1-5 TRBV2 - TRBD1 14 TGTGCCAGCAGTGACACAGGGGAGGATCAGCCCCAGCATTTT CASSDTGEDQPQHF
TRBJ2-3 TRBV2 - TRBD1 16 TGTGCCAGCCGGGACAGGGTGACCTTGAACACAGATACGCAGTATTTT CASRDRVTLNTDTQYF
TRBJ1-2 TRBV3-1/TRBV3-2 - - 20 TGTGCCAGCAGCCGGAGAGGTGTCTGGAACGCCTCTAGGGAGGTAAATGGCTACACCTTC CASSRRGVWNASREVNGYTF
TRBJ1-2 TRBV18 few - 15 TGTGCCAGCTCACCACCGGGACGGGAGAACTATGGCTACACCTTC CASSPPGRENYGYTF
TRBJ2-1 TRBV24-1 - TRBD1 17 TGTGCCACCAGTGACCCGGACAGGGGTAATACGAACAATGAGCAGTTCTTC CATSDPDRGNTNNEQFF
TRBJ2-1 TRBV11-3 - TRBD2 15 TGTGCCAGCAGAGCGGGACTAGCGGGAGTGAATGAGCAGTTCTTC CASRAGLAGVNEQFF
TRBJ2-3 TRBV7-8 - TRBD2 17 TGTGCCAGCAGCCCCCGACATGGCGGGGGGAGCACAGATACGCAGTATTTT CASSPRHGGGSTDTQYF
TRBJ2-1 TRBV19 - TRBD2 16 TGTGCCAGTAGTTCTACCTTGGGACTAGCACGTTATGAGCAGTTCTTC CASSSTLGLARYEQFF
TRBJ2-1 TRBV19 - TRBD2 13 TGTGCCAGTAGTATCCGGGAGGGCTACGAGCAGTTCTTC CASSIREGYEQFF
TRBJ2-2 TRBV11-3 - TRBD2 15 TGTGCCAGCAGCTTAGCGGGGGGATACACCGGGGAGCTGTTTTTT CASSLAGGYTGELFF
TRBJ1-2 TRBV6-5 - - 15 TGTGCCAGCAGTTACTCTCACTTCCTTGGCTATGGCTACACCTTC CASSYSHFLGYGYTF
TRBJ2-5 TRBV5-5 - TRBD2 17 TGTGCCAGCAGAGAGGGACTAGCGGGGGGACTGGGTGAGACCCAGTACTTC CASREGLAGGLGETQYF
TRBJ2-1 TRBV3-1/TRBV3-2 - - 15 TGTGCCAGCAGCCAAGACAGGGTACCCTACAATGAGCAGTTCTTC CASSQDRVPYNEQFF
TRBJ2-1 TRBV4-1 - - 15 TGCGCCAGCAGCCTCGGGTGGAGCTCCTACAATGAGCAGTTCTTC CASSLGWSSYNEQFF
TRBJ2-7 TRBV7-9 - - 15 TGTGCCAGCAGCCCCAATGAACCCGGGGGCTACGAGCAGTACTTC CASSPNEPGGYEQYF
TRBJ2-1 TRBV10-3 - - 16 TGTGCCATCAGTCCCGGTGGGGTGGGGGGATACAATGAGCAGTTCTTC CAISPGGVGGYNEQFF
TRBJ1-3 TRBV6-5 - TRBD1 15 TGTGCCAGCAGAGACGACAGGGGCTCTGGAAACACCATATATTTT CASRDDRGSGNTIYF
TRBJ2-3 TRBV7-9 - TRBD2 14 TGTGCCAGCACCCTTACGGCGGGGGCAGATACGCAGTATTTT CASTLTAGADTQYF